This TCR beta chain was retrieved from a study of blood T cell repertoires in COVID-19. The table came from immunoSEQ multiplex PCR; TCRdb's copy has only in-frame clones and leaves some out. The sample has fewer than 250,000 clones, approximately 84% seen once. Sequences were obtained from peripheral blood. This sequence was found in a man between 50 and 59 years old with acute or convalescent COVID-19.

The DNA of the CDR3 is TGTGCCACCACAGCCAGGGATACGCAGTATTTT. The encoded protein is CATTARDTQYF. The chain recombines TRBV12-3 or TRBV12-4 with TRBJ2-3; unclear D gene. This CDR3 region has 11 residues. The ends were cut back, 10 bases at V and 6 bases at J, with 11 bases in the middle.